The 30 T cell receptor beta chains given below trace back to one sample, sequenced in a study of cytomegalovirus exposure and HLA in healthy donors. The PCR employed 60 Vbeta primers together with 13 Jbeta primers. Clones were sequenced by immunoSEQ multiplex PCR, and TCRdb holds only the in-frame ones, with some missing. The table has around 140,000 clones, roughly 10% seen once; the top ten hold roughly 1.9%. Sequenced sample: PBMCs. The receptor set was obtained from a man in his forties or fifties in good health and CMV-seronegative.

This clone was seen only once. The chain carries TRBV7-9 and TRBJ2-7; TRBD1 is a possible D gene (6 bases). Looked up from germline, CDR1 is SEHNR and CDR2 is FQNEAQ (reference sequence). This CDR3 region has 15 residues. V was trimmed by 1 base and J by 6 bases, leaving 16 bases between them. The CDR3 sequence is CASSLDPYREGEQYF. In DNA, the CDR3 is TGTGCCAGCAGCTTAGATCCGTACAGGGAAGGCGAGCAGTACTTC. The complete variable domain, with remaining parts taken from reference TRBV7-9 and TRBJ2-7, reads DTGVSQNPRHKITKRGQNVTFRCDPISEHNRLYWYRQTLGQGPEFLTYFQNEAQLEKSRLLSDRFSAERPKGSFSTLEIQRTEQGDSAMYLCASSLDPYREGEQYFGPGTRLTVT.

The table lists this clone with a few counts. V and J are TRBV6-1 and TRBJ2-7; 7 nucleotides match TRBD1. V dropped 6 bases and J dropped 2; count of bases not matched to a gene: 7. CDR1 is MNHNS and CDR2 is SASEGT in the germline V gene. This CDR3 comprises 14 residues. CDR3 sequence reads: CASREQGRTYEQYF. CDR3 bases: TGTGCCAGCAGAGAACAGGGGCGGACCTACGAGCAGTACTTC.

The chain employs TRBV11-2 and TRBJ2-7; a weak D match, TRBD2 (5 bases). This CDR3 region has 15 residues. Germline V lookup: CDR1 SGHAT, CDR2 FQNNGV. V lost 1 base and J lost 2, with 12 bases in between. The CDR3: CASSLVNAGPYEQYF. Here the CDR3 DNA reads TGTGCCAGCAGCTTAGTCAACGCGGGCCCCTACGAGCAGTACTTC. The full variable domain, rest sourced from reference TRBV11-2 and TRBJ2-7, is EAGVAQSPRYKIIEKRQSVAFWCNPISGHATLYWYQQILGQGPKLLIQFQNNGVVDDSQLPKDRFSAERLKGVDSTLKIQPAKLEDSAVYLCASSLVNAGPYEQYFGPGTRLTVT.

This clone was detected a few times. The rearrangement links TRBV6-5 to TRBJ1-1; possibly TRBD1 for D (5 bases). Germline CDR1 and CDR2: MNHEY and SVGAGI. V gave up 2 bases and J gave up 1 base, with 11 bases separating them. The CDR3 length is 15 residues. The CDR3 is CASSYTWGRNTEAFF. CDR3 nucleotide sequence: TGTGCCAGCAGTTACACGTGGGGCAGGAACACTGAAGCTTTCTTT.

This clone has a handful of counts. The sample has other DNA sequences that encode this CDR3 too. For the CDR3, the DNA is TGTGCCAGCAGCTCCGCCGGGGGGTTACGAATACGCTACACCTTC. Translation: CASSSAGGLRIRYTF. This chain uses TRBV13 with TRBJ1-2; tentative D call: TRBD1 (5 bases). V lost 4 bases, J lost 9 bases, and 21 bases lay in between. This CDR3 has 15 residues. Germline-derived CDR1 and CDR2 are PRHDT and FYEKMQ (reference sequence).

The gene calls are TRBV2 and TRBJ1-3; 7 bases agree with TRBD1. Germline V gene lookup returns CDR1 SNHLY and CDR2 FYNNEI. This CDR3 spans 15 amino acids. V lost 5 bases and J lost 1; bases outside the gene matches: 5. Here the CDR3 reads CASSSGQNSGNTIYF. CDR3 nucleotides: TGTGCCAGCAGTTCGGGACAGAATTCTGGAAACACCATATATTTT.

A few counts support this clone. This chain uses TRBV6-5 with TRBJ1-1; D is possibly TRBD1 (6 bases). The germline CDR1 and CDR2 sequences are MNHEY and SVGAGI. V dropped 5 bases and J dropped 2 bases, with 12 bases sitting between them. The CDR3 has 14 residues. CDR3 protein: CASSDRQDNTEAFF. The CDR3 nucleotides read TGTGCCAGCAGTGACAGACAGGATAACACTGAAGCTTTCTTT.

This clone was seen a handful of times. The V call is TRBV6-1, the J call TRBJ1-5, with TRBD1 matching over 8 bases. V lost 7 bases, J lost 6 bases, and 5 bases stayed unmatched. This CDR3 is built from 13 residues. Looked up from germline, CDR1 is MNHNS and CDR2 is SASEGT. Here the CDR3 reads CASTWTGFQPQHF. CDR3 nucleotide sequence: TGTGCCAGCACTTGGACAGGGTTTCAGCCCCAGCATTTT.

The chain couples TRBV2 to TRBJ2-1; 9 positions match TRBD2. The CDR3 runs to 16 residues. V was clipped by 3 bases and J by 4 bases; unmatched bases: 7. Germline loops: CDR1 SNHLY, CDR2 FYNNEI. The chain's CDR3 is CASSEASRGGYNEQFF. CDR3 nucleotide sequence: TGTGCCAGCAGTGAGGCATCGCGGGGGGGATACAATGAGCAGTTCTTC.

The sample holds a few counts of this clone. This chain uses TRBV10-2 with TRBJ2-2; possibly TRBD1 for D (5 bases). The CDR3 spans 15 residues. The germline V gene has CDR1 WSHSY and CDR2 SAAADI. V lost 4 bases and J lost 5, with 14 bases in between. The CDR3 region has the DNA TGCGCCAGCAGTGCGGCAGGAAAGGGGACCGGGGAGCTGTTTTTT. Translating gives CASSAAGKGTGELFF.

Worth noting for this clone: This sample includes further DNA sequences coding for the same CDR3. The chain is built from TRBV6-5 and TRBJ2-5, with D possibly TRBD2 on 5 matching bases. V lost 3 bases and J 4 bases, leaving 6 bases between the germline ends. The CDR3 consists of 12 residues. Looked up from germline, CDR1 is MNHEY and CDR2 is SVGAGI. CDR3 sequence reads: CASSYRGETQYF. CDR3 nucleotides: TGTGCCAGCAGTTATCGGGGAGAGACCCAGTACTTC.

In this sample, this clone turned up a few times. The chain links TRBV5-6 to TRBJ2-3, with TRBD2 identical over 7 bases. The CDR3 runs 17 residues. The ends lost 0 bases at V and 2 bases at J; junction bases unmatched: 9. CDR1 and CDR2 from the germline V gene are SGHDT and YYEEEE. The CDR3: CASSLVGPSGPTDTQYF. The CDR3 coding sequence is TGTGCCAGCAGCTTGGTGGGGCCTAGCGGACCCACAGATACGCAGTATTTT.

There are many counts of this clone. J is TRBJ1-1 and V is TRBV12-5, with a possible D match to TRBD1 (6 bases). This CDR3 comprises 16 residues. The germline V gene has CDR1 LGHNT and CDR2 FRNRAP. Trimming removed 7 bases from V and 0 bases from J, with 18 bases in between. The CDR3 nucleotides read TGTGCTAGTGCTCCAGGACAGAGACTAATGAACACTGAAGCTTTCTTT. Translation: CASAPGQRLMNTEAFF.

This clone occurred a few times. V is TRBV5-1 and J is TRBJ2-2, with D perhaps TRBD2 (5 bases). Trimming cost V 3 bases and J 4 bases, with 16 bases left between them. Per germline, CDR1 SGHRS and CDR2 YFSETQ. The CDR3 has 16 amino acids. CDR3 amino acids: CASSSDGVTGTGELFF. The CDR3, as DNA: TGCGCCAGCAGCTCCGACGGGGTAACGGGCACCGGGGAGCTGTTTTTT.

The chain recombines TRBV5-8 with TRBJ1-6, with 10 bases identical to TRBD1. J was trimmed by 7 bases and V by 4 bases; bases with no gene match: 8. The germline CDR1 and CDR2 sequences are SGHTS and YDEGEE. The CDR3 has 16 residues. The CDR3 sequence: CASSRRRDRGNSPLHF. In DNA, the CDR3 is TGTGCCAGCAGCCGGCGCCGGGACAGGGGCAATTCACCCCTCCACTTT.

The chain carries TRBV7-2 and TRBJ2-3; 7 nucleotides align to TRBD1. The trim removed 4 bases at V and 2 bases at J, leaving 9 bases unmatched. Germline V lookup: CDR1 SGHTA, CDR2 FQGNSA. This CDR3 is built from 16 residues. This CDR3 is CASSSEGQSVTDTQYF. CDR3 in DNA: TGTGCCAGCAGCTCAGAGGGACAGTCCGTCACAGATACGCAGTATTTT.

This clone was found a few times. The genes are TRBV6-5 and TRBJ2-3; possible D gene TRBD2, 6 bases. V lost 5 bases and J lost 2, with 8 bases in between. This CDR3 is built from 13 residues. Germline CDR1 is MNHEY and CDR2 is SVGAGI. The CDR3 DNA is TGTGCCAGCAGTAGCGGGTCCACAGATACGCAGTATTTT. This encodes CASSSGSTDTQYF.

Notes on this clone: One junction end does not reproduce the germline sequence, and a read error may be involved. Other DNA sequences in the sample encode the same CDR3. This chain uses TRBV11-2 with TRBJ1-1; possibly TRBD1 for D (5 bases). The V gene's germline CDR1 is SGHAT and CDR2 FQNNGV. This CDR3 has 16 residues. CDR3: CASSLDGRGSVTEAFF. The CDR3 nucleotides read TGTGCCAGCAGCTTAGATGGTCGGGGGTCCGTGACTGAAGCCTTCTTT.

This clone was observed a few times. The rearrangement uses TRBV4-1 and TRBJ1-5, with a tentative D call TRBD1 (6 bases). CDR1 is MGHRA, CDR2 YSYEKL, per germline. Trimming removed 0 bases from V and 0 bases from J, with 12 bases in between. The CDR3 consists of 17 residues. The CDR3, as DNA: TGCGCCAGCAGCCAAGATCAGAGGACAGATAGCAATCAGCCCCAGCATTTT. Residues: CASSQDQRTDSNQPQHF.

V is TRBV5-1 and J is TRBJ2-5; no firm D call. CDR1 is SGHRS and CDR2 is YFSETQ in the germline V gene. The CDR3 spans 14 residues. Trimming took 2 bases from V and 4 from J, leaving 12 bases between them. The CDR3 loop reads CASSFRSPRETQYF. The CDR3 DNA follows: TGCGCCAGCAGCTTTCGTTCCCCCCGAGAGACCCAGTACTTC.

Note on this clone: Other DNA sequences in this specimen translate into the identical CDR3. This CDR3 is CAWSQAGSGNTIYF. Written as DNA, the CDR3 is TGTGCCTGGAGTCAGGCAGGAAGTGGAAACACCATATATTTT. The gene calls are TRBV30 and TRBJ1-3; D is unclear. CDR1 is GTSNPN, CDR2 SVGIG, per germline (reference sequence). The ends were cut back, 2 bases at V and 3 bases at J, with 11 bases in the middle. CDR3 length equals 14 residues.

J is TRBJ1-1 and V is TRBV19, with a weak D call TRBD1 (5 bases). Germline CDR1 LNHDA, CDR2 SQIVND (reference sequence). The CDR3 runs 14 residues. Deletions cut 4 bases from V and 1 base from J, with 10 bases between. CDR3 region: CASSRQWGNTEAFF. CDR3 in DNA: TGTGCCAGTAGTAGACAGTGGGGGAACACTGAAGCTTTCTTT.

Here the CDR3 reads CASSTGTGMGDTEAFF. The DNA of the CDR3 is TGTGCCAGCAGCACAGGGACAGGGATGGGGGACACTGAAGCTTTCTTT. The chain recombines TRBV5-6 with TRBJ1-1, with 9 bases matching TRBD1. Germline values: CDR1 SGHDT, CDR2 YYEEEE. CDR3 length: 16 residues. V shed 4 bases, J shed 3 bases, and the junction held 10 bases outside the gene matches.

The gene calls are TRBV9 and TRBJ2-7; TRBD2 agrees at 7 bases. The germline gives CDR1 SGDLS, CDR2 YYNGEE. V trimming: 4 bases; J trimming: 3 bases; junction bases outside the gene matches: 4. The CDR3 loop spans 13 amino acids. For the CDR3, the DNA is TGTGCCAGCAGCCCCCCGGGGGGCTACGAGCAGTACTTC. Translation gives CASSPPGGYEQYF.

J is TRBJ1-2 and V is TRBV2; D unclear. V was shortened by 0 bases and J by 8 bases, with 7 bases between the two germline ends. CDR3 size: 12 residues. Germline V gives CDR1 SNHLY, CDR2 FYNNEI. CDR3 coding DNA: TGTGCCAGCAGTGAAGCTCCCGTGGGCTACACCTTC. Encoded protein: CASSEAPVGYTF.

There are a few counts of this clone. This chain connects TRBV6-6 to TRBJ2-7; 9 nucleotides line up with TRBD1. This CDR3 is 14 amino acids long. Germline V gene lookup returns CDR1 MNHNY and CDR2 SVGAGI (reference sequence). With 6 bases clipped from V and 3 bases from J, the junction kept 6 bases outside the gene matches. Here the CDR3 DNA reads TGTGCCAGCAGCCCACCGGGACAGGGCTACGAGCAGTACTTC. It translates to CASSPPGQGYEQYF.

The chain combines TRBV27 with TRBJ1-4; 10 bases are shared with TRBD1. The CDR3 covers 16 residues. V lost 6 bases and J lost 1; bases outside the gene matches: 5. Per the germline V gene, CDR1 is MNHEY and CDR2 is SMNVEV (reference sequence). The CDR3 sequence is CASRRTGGRTNEKLFF. The CDR3 DNA sequence: TGTGCCAGCAGAAGGACAGGGGGAAGAACTAATGAAAAACTGTTTTTT. The variable domain in full, with the rest retrieved from reference TRBV27 and TRBJ1-4, is EAQVTQNPRYLITVTGKKLTVTCSQNMNHEYMSWYRQDPGLGLRQIYYSMNVEVTDKGDVPEGYKVSRKEKRNFPLILESPSPNQTSLYFCASRRTGGRTNEKLFFGSGTQLSVL.

Only a few counts were recorded for this clone. The chain joins TRBV5-1 to TRBJ2-7; 7 bases are a match to TRBD2. The germline gives CDR1 SGHRS, CDR2 YFSETQ. The CDR3 has 15 residues. The V and J ends lost 0 bases and 3 bases, in that order; junction bases with no gene match: 6. DNA of the CDR3: TGCGCCAGCAGCTTGGAGGTGGGCGGGAGCTACGAGCAGTACTTC. It is translated as CASSLEVGGSYEQYF.

The chain joins TRBV9 to TRBJ2-3; D might be TRBD2 (5 bases). With 0 bases removed from V and 2 bases from J, the gap between germline ends came to 16 bases. The V gene's germline CDR1 is SGDLS and CDR2 YYNGEE. This CDR3 is built from 17 residues. The CDR3: CASSVDFGEMTTDTQYF. CDR3 nucleotides: TGTGCCAGCAGCGTAGATTTTGGGGAGATGACCACAGATACGCAGTATTTT.

The gene calls are TRBV6-6 and TRBJ1-2, with D perhaps TRBD1 (5 bases). V lost 7 bases, J lost 3 bases, and 18 bases lay in between. There are 15 residues in the CDR3. CDR1 is MNHNY and CDR2 is SVGAGI in the germline V gene (reference sequence). CDR3 amino acids: CASNQGVGDYYGYTF. CDR3 DNA: TGTGCCAGCAACCAAGGCGTCGGGGACTACTATGGCTACACCTTC.